The TCR beta chain under discussion was sequenced for a study of CD8 T cells in Susac syndrome. Random-hexamer reverse transcription was applied to about 0.45 to 1 ug RNA. Across 54 Vbeta and 13 Jbeta, immunoSEQ multiplex PCR amplified TCR beta CDR3. A single record per CDR3 protein comes from TCRdb applying MiXCR to the immunoSEQ multiplex PCR reads. The table records 180,000 or so distinct CDR3 sequences, more than 90% of them present only once. After removal of 3 bases from V and 8 bases from J, the junction contained 5 bases not matched to a gene. CDR1 is SGDLS and CDR2 is YYNGEE in the germline V gene. The CDR3 covers 14 residues. Sequencing of TCR beta, carried out with a high-throughput approach, was applied to CD8+ and CD4+ T cells from the blood. Negative isolation was applied to CD8+ and CD4+ T cells, and FACS enrichment was applied to TEMRA cells.

This receptor was taken from a human donor in good health. The V and J genes are TRBV9 and TRBJ1-6, with TRBD1 matching over 7 bases. The sequenced sample consisted of CD4+ T cells from PBMCs. DNA of the CDR3: TGTGCCAGCAGCGAGACAGGGAGGGATTCACCCCTCCACTTT. It is translated as CASSETGRDSPLHF. Full variable domain (missing parts from reference TRBV9 and TRBJ1-6): DSGVTQTPKHLITATGQRVTLRCSPRSGDLSVYWYQQSLDQGLQFLIQYYNGEERAKGNILERFSAQQFPDLHSELNLSSLELGDSALYFCASSETGRDSPLHFGNGTRLTVT.